This T cell receptor beta chain was identified during a study of sequential checkpoint blockade in melanoma (dated by TCRdb to between 2017 and 2020). For the study in its entirety: Patients were assigned by 1:1 randomization to either first-line nivolumab followed by ipilimumab (arm A) or ipilimumab followed by nivolumab (arm B). Maintenance nivolumab was given following each of the two trial sequences. Results the study describes overall, beyond this receptor: Larger, independent patient cohorts are needed to validate the response-prediction model that combines TCR metrics and mutation burden.

TCRbeta CDR3 regions were immunosequenced from genomic DNA with the immunoSEQ Assay. Genomic DNA was amplified by bias-controlled multiplex PCR before high-throughput sequencing. In the source study's methods: To quantify the absolute abundance of each unique TCRbeta CDR3 region, the sequences were collapsed and filtered. Clonality, defined as 1 minus Pielou's evenness, was calculated using only productive rearrangements. A previously published method was used to identify clones whose frequencies were significantly greater in on-treatment samples than in baseline samples. Held by TCRdb, this immuneACCESS table contains in-frame sequences only and omits some clones. Under half of the omission traces to an unresolved V gene where checked; the cause of the rest is unknown. V and J calls and clone size are given by that table; D and trimming were obtained from the DNA. This sample holds approximately 10,000 clones; roughly 77% were observed only once. About 18% of the sample goes to the ten largest clones.

Sample treatment or condition, as interpreted from the label and publication: randomized to nivolumab then ipilimumab (arm A) or the reverse (arm B). None of the trial patients had been given prior DNA-damaging chemotherapy. Live CD3+CD8+ cells negative for CD19 and CD56 were sorted from thawed PBMCs on a FACS Aria II flow cytometer. Samples came from patients with melanoma in CheckMate 064, a randomized, open-label phase II trial of sequential checkpoint blockade. Peripheral blood mononuclear cells were collected by leukapheresis, purified with Ficoll-Paque, and frozen in human serum with approximately 10% DMSO. Purity of sorted blood CD3+CD8+ cells was verified at >98% immediately after sorting, followed by DNA extraction. Worth noting for this clone: Its antigen specificity is not known. Base qualities are not at hand, and no much larger clone is one base apart.

CDR1 MNHNS and CDR2 SASEGT were looked up in the germline V gene. Cut back by 7 bases and 2 bases, the V and J ends lie 13 bases apart. The CDR3 runs 14 residues from the cysteine to the phenylalanine. Only the CDR3 portion is preserved as DNA: 42 bases, with reading frame beginning at the first base. The V and J genes are TRBV6-1 and TRBJ2-3, with a weak D call of TRBD1 (6 bases match). This sequence originates from a human donor with melanoma. The specimen was CD8+ T cells sorted from blood (inferred from file names), collected from a patient given nivolumab and ipilimumab in sequence. The CDR3 region: CASTGVGDTDTQYF. The DNA sequence follows: TGTGCCAGCACAGGGGTGGGGGACACAGATACGCAGTATTTT.